A single sample is the source of the 2 T cell receptor beta chains below, sequenced in a study of tissue T cells after allogeneic stem cell transplantation. Noted time point: mouse harvest day 7 after allogeneic transplant. Tail vein injection delivered 10^7 T-cell-depleted bone marrow cells and 10^6 splenic CD5+ T cells. This table comes from immunoSEQ multiplex PCR, and its TCRdb copy is limited to in-frame clones, with some not included. The sample contains about 5,800 clones, 46% of which appear only once. Sample: skin. Source of these receptors: a female BALB/c mouse given C57BL/6 T cells with graft-versus-host disease after an allogeneic hematopoietic cell transplant.

Worth noting for this clone: Here the gene names and germline are mouse. The CDR3 goes on 1 residue after the read ends, and that part is filled in from the germline J gene. This chain connects TRBV31 to TRBJ2-5; TRBD2 aligns across 12 bases. CDR1 is GKSSPN and CDR2 is SITVG in the germline V gene. The ends lost 0 bases at V and 3 bases at J; junction bases unmatched: 4. The CDR3 is 16 residues long. Here the CDR3 reads CAWSLDWGGLQDTQYF. CDR3 DNA (partial): TGTGCCTGGAGTCTAGACTGGGGGGGCCTACAAGACACCCAGTAC.

In this sample, this clone is large. Here the gene names and germline are mouse. From the germline J gene comes the end of the CDR3, since the read stops 1 residue before it. This sequence joins TRBV23 and TRBJ2-1; the table names TRBD1, a call not compared with the DNA. Germline CDR1 KGHTA, CDR2 FQNQQP. The CDR3 has 15 amino acids. The CDR3 region is CSSSPGQGNYAEQFF. The sequenced CDR3 bases are TGCTCCAGCAGTCCGGGACAGGGGAACTATGCTGAGCAGTTC.